This is a list of T cell receptor beta chains from one sample in a study of blood T cell repertoires in COVID-19. The data were produced by immunoSEQ multiplex PCR, yet TCRdb's version contains in-frame clones alone and is incomplete. Here the sample spans about 77,000 clones, 80% being singletons. Sequenced input: peripheral blood. The source of these receptors is a woman in her 70s with acute or convalescent COVID-19. CDR3s include the opening cysteine and the closing phenylalanine or tryptophan.

TRBJ1-1	TRBV6-2/TRBV6-3	CASSYLQATEAFF
TRBJ1-2	TRBV12-3/TRBV12-4	CASRTGYGYTF
TRBJ2-3	TRBV9	CASSPFAGGFTDTQYF
TRBJ2-3	TRBV24-1	CATSQFRGSTDTQYF
TRBJ2-7	TRBV5-8	CASSRQGTGSYEQYF
TRBJ2-1	TRBV9	CASSVTSGAEQFF
TRBJ2-7	TRBV24-1	CATSGYTGGEQYF
TRBJ2-3	TRBV5-1	CASSLKPQGSSTDTQYF
TRBJ2-4	TRBV6-6	CASSVSNIRGGSLAKNIQYF
TRBJ1-1	TRBV19	CASSPGTEAFF
TRBJ1-6	TRBV5-6	CASSFGTPFFDNSPLHF
TRBJ2-7	TRBV7-3	CASSLFGGGAFEQYF
TRBJ1-3	TRBV10-3	CAISESTGLSGNTIYF
TRBJ2-3	TRBV20-1	CSASDLWGVSTDTQYF
TRBJ1-5	TRBV15	CATSSTVGYNQPQHF
TRBJ1-2	TRBV3-1/TRBV3-2	CASSPYRALDDGYTF
TRBJ1-2	TRBV29-1	CSVSSSTGGIGGYTF
TRBJ1-2	TRBV7-8	CASSLDTYGYTF